The clone carrying this TCR beta chain has just a few counts. Its target is unknown. These data come from a study of cytomegalovirus exposure and HLA in healthy donors. Turning to the study itself: Of the donors genotyped, approximately 400 in all, about 80% fell in the Caucasian-associated ancestry cluster.

General study results and limits: The study dropped some indistinguishable V segments, TRBV6-2 and TRBV6-3 among them. Generally TCR sequences proved uncommon, though certain public TCRs appeared in numerous donors.

The PCR contained 60 Vbeta and 13 Jbeta primers. TCRdb keeps only in-frame clones here, not all; method: immunoSEQ multiplex PCR. Of roughly 200,000 clones listed, 79% are singletons. V was clipped by 5 bases and J by 13 bases; unmatched bases: 12. The germline V gene encodes CDR1 MNHEY and CDR2 SVGAGI. The CDR3 runs 13 residues. Sequencing input: PBMCs. This rearrangement joins TRBV6-5 to TRBJ1-1; 8 bases align to TRBD1. This receptor was obtained from a man aged 50 or older in good health and CMV-seronegative. The CDR3 loop reads CASSPDRARGFFF. The CDR3, as DNA: TGTGCCAGCAGTCCGGACAGGGCGCGTGGGTTTTTCTTT.